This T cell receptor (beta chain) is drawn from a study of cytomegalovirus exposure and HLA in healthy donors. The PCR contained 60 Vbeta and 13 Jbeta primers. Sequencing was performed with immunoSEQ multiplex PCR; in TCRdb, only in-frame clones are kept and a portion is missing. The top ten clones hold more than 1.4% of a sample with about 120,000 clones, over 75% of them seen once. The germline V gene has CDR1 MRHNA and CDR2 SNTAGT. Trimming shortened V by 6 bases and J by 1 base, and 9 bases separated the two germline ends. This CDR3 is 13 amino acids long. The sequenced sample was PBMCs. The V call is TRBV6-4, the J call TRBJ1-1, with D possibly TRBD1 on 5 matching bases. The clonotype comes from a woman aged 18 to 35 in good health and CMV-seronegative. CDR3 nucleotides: TGTGCCAGCAGAAAGACAGAGAACACTGAAGCTTTCTTT. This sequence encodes CASRKTENTEAFF.